The rows below give T cell receptor beta chains drawn from one sample of a study of blood T cell repertoires in COVID-19. The assay was immunoSEQ multiplex PCR, and TCRdb's table has in-frame clones only and misses some. The sample holds 220,000 or so clones, roughly 86% seen once. The sequenced sample consisted of PBMCs or T cells enriched from blood (not recorded which). The receptors come from a woman aged 45-59 years who had recovered from COVID-19. The CDR3 runs from the conserved cysteine through the conserved F or W. The D gene is left open where the match is weak.

D,J,V,CDR3
NA,TRBJ2-7,TRBV5-4,CASSWQGDEQYF
TRBD1,TRBJ2-3,TRBV5-6,CASSLRTGGATDTQYF
NA,TRBJ2-3,TRBV5-1,CASSGGVSALTDTQYF
TRBD1,TRBJ1-2,TRBV5-1,CASSLRTGAGVYGYTF
TRBD2,TRBJ2-3,TRBV4-1,CASSQGWGTSADTQYF
NA,TRBJ1-4,TRBV3-1/TRBV3-2,CASSLPGLQNEKLFF
NA,TRBJ2-3,TRBV7-9,CASSLYLDFTDTQYF
NA,TRBJ2-7,TRBV5-1,CASSLTIGSYEQYF
TRBD1,TRBJ2-5,TRBV2,CASTSLGTGVTSQYF
TRBD1,TRBJ1-2,TRBV27,CASRPTGAGYGYTF
NA,TRBJ1-2,TRBV20-1,CSARLYYGYTF
NA,TRBJ1-1,TRBV19,CASSIKVRTEAFF
NA,TRBJ1-2,TRBV14,CASSHTRGYGYTF
NA,TRBJ1-1,TRBV13,CASSLGMATEAFF
TRBD2,TRBJ2-1,TRBV4-3,CASSHPGGEEQFF
NA,TRBJ1-2,TRBV2,CASSDRERPRGGYTF
NA,TRBJ1-1,TRBV6-2/TRBV6-3,CASSRGTTSGAFF
TRBD1,TRBJ2-1,TRBV14,CASSPRQGFSSYNEQFF
TRBD2,TRBJ2-7,TRBV2,CASSRDLAGGVEQYF
NA,TRBJ1-6,TRBV15,CATSRVPTGRNSPLHF
TRBD1,TRBJ2-5,TRBV3-1/TRBV3-2,CASSPLGSDRGQETQYF
NA,TRBJ2-5,TRBV4-1,CASSQDFRGQETQYF
TRBD1,TRBJ1-2,TRBV28,CASGQVPNYGYTF
TRBD1,TRBJ1-2,TRBV30,CAWRTTIAWFDRDYGYTF
NA,TRBJ1-4,TRBV7-8,CASSLEDRNGLNEKLFF
NA,TRBJ1-6,TRBV24-1,CATRHTKDSPLHF
NA,TRBJ2-7,TRBV4-1,CASSQDSGVDEQYF